This record looks at one TCR beta chain sequence and its context. Antigen: not known. Profiling relied on immunoSEQ multiplex PCR, and the TCRdb table lists in-frame clones only, not all of them. The sample includes 84,000 or so clones, 93% of them seen just once. The record originates from a study of Tregs in tolerant kidney transplant recipients. Overall study findings and caveats: This study did not directly address biological reproducibility. Few patients were studied, so findings need validation in larger groups.

This CDR3 has 15 residues. V was clipped by 3 bases and J by 1 base, with 10 bases between them. CDR1 is KGHSH, CDR2 LQKENI, per germline. Recipients received nonmyeloablative bone marrow transplants from related graft donors, with transient mixed chimerism. Unstimulated Tregs (CD4+CD25+CD127-) and CD4+CD25- non-Tregs were sorted from PBMCs. This chain joins TRBV18 and TRBJ2-1; perhaps TRBD1 as D (6 bases). The sequence came from a human patient who received a combined kidney and bone marrow transplant. The T cells may partly be graft donor cells. Sequenced material: CD4+ T cells from blood (PBMCs), taken 12 months after the transplant. The CDR3 DNA reads as TGTGCCAGCTCACCTACGACAGGATCCTACAATGAGCAGTTCTTC. Protein sequence: CASSPTTGSYNEQFF.